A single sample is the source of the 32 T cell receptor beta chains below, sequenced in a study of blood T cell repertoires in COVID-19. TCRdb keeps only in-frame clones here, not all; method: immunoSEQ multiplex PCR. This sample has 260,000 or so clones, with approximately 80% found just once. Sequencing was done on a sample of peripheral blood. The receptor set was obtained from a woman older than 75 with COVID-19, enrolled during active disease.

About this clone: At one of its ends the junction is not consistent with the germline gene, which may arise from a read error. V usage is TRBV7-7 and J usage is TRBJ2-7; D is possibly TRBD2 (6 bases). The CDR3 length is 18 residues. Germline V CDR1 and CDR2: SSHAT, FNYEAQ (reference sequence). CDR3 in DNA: TGTGCTAGCAGCTTAGGTCCTAGCACTAGCAAAGCCGGATACGAGCAGTACTTC. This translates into CASSLGPSTSKAGYEQYF. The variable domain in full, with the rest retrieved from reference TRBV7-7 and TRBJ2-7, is GAGVSQSPRYKVTKRGQDVTLRCDPISSHATLYWYQQALGQGPEFLTYFNYEAQPDKSGLPSDRFSAERPEGSISTLTIQRTEQRDSAMYRCASSLGPSTSKAGYEQYFGPGTRLTVT.

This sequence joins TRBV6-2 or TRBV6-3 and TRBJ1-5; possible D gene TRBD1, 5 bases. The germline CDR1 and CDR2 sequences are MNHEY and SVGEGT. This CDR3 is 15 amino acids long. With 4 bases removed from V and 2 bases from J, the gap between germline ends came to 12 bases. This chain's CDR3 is CASSWTPYGNQPQHF. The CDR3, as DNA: TGTGCCAGCAGTTGGACACCCTATGGCAATCAGCCCCAGCATTTT.

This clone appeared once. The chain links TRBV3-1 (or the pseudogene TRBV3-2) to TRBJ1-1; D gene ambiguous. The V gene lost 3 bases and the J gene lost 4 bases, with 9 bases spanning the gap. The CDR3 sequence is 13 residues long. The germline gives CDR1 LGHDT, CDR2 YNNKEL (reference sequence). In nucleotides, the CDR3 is TGTGCCAGCAGCCAGCTCGAGGGCACTGAAGCTTTCTTT. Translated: CASSQLEGTEAFF.

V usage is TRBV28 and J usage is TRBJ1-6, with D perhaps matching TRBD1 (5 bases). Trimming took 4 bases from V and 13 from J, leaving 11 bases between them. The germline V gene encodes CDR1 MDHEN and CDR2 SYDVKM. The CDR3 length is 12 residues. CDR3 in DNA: TGTGCCAGCAGTTCTAGGGGTGGTCCCCTCCACTTT. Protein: CASSSRGGPLHF.

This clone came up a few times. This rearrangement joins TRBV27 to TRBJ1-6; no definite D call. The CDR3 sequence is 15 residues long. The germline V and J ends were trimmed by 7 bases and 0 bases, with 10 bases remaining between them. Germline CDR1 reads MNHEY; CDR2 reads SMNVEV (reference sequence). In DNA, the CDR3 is TGTGCCAGCATGACCGGGAGCTCCTATAATTCACCCCTCCACTTT. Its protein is CASMTGSSYNSPLHF.

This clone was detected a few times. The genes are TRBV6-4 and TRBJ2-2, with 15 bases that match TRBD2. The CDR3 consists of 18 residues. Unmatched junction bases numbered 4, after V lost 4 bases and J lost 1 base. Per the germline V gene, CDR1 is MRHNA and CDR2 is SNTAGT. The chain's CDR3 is CASSARTSGRVNTGELFF. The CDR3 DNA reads TGTGCCAGCAGTGCCAGGACTAGCGGGAGGGTGAACACCGGGGAGCTGTTTTTT.

The CDR3 nucleotides are TGTGCCAGCAGCTTGGCCGGGGACACATCTATCTATGGCTACACCTTC. Encoded protein: CASSLAGDTSIYGYTF. The rearrangement joins TRBV5-5 to TRBJ1-2; TRBD1 is a possible D gene (6 bases). Germline V gene lookup returns CDR1 SGHKS and CDR2 YYEKEE (reference sequence). Between the trimmed V and J ends, which lost 0 bases and 4 bases, there was a span of 16 bases. The length of the CDR3 is 16 residues.

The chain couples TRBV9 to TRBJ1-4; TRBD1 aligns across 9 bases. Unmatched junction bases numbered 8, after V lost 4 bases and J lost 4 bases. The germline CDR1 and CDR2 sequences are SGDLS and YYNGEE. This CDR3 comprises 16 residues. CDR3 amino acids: CASSFSGQGLNEKLFF. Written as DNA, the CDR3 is TGTGCCAGCAGCTTTTCGGGACAGGGTCTTAATGAAAAACTGTTTTTT.

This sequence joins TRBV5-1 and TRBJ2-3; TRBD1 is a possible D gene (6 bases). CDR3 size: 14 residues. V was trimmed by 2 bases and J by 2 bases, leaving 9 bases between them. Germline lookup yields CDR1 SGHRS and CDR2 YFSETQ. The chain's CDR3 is CASSLGQYTDTQYF. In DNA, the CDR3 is TGCGCCAGCAGCTTAGGACAGTACACAGATACGCAGTATTTT.

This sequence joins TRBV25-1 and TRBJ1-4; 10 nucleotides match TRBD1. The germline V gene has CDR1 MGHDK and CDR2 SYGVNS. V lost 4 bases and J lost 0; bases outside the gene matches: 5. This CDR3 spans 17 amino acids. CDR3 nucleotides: TGTGCCAGCAGTGCCTTGGGACAGGGGACAACTAATGAAAAACTGTTTTTT. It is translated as CASSALGQGTTNEKLFF.

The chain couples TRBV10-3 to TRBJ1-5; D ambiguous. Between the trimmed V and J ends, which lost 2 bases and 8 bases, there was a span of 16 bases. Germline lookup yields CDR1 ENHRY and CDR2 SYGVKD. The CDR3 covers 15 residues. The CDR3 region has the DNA TGTGCCATCAGTGAGGCAGGAGGCCAGATTGAGCCCCAGCATTTT. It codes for CAISEAGGQIEPQHF.

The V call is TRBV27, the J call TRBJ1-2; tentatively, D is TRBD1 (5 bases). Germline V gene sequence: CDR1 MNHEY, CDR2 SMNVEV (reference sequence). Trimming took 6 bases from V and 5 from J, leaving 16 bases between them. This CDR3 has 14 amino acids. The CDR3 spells CASSTRAGGYGYTF. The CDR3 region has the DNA TGTGCCAGCAGCACCCGAGCGGGGGGGTATGGCTACACCTTC.

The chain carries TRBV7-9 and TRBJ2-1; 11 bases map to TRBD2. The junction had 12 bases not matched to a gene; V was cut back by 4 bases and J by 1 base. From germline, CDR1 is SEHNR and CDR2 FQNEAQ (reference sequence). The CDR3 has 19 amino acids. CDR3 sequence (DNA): TGTGCCAGCAGCTCCAATCTAGCGGGAGGCCTCTTTTCCTACAATGAGCAGTTCTTC. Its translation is CASSSNLAGGLFSYNEQFF.

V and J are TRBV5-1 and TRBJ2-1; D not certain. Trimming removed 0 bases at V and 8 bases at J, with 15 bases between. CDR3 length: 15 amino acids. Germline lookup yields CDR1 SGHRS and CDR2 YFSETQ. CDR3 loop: CASSLAASNFYEQFF. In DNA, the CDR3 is TGCGCCAGCAGCTTGGCCGCTTCGAACTTTTATGAGCAGTTCTTC.

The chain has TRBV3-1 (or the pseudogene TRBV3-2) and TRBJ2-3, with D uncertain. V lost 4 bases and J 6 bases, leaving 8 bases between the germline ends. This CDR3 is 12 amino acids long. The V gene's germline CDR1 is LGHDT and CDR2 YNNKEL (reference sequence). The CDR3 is CASSLRLDTQYF. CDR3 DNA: TGTGCCAGCAGCCTCAGGCTGGATACGCAGTATTTT.

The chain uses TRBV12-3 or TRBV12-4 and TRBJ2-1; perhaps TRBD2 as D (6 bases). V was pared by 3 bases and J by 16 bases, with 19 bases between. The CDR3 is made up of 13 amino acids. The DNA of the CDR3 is TGTGCCAGCAGTTTTCCGGGGGAGAAGGAGAACTTCTTC. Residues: CASSFPGEKENFF.

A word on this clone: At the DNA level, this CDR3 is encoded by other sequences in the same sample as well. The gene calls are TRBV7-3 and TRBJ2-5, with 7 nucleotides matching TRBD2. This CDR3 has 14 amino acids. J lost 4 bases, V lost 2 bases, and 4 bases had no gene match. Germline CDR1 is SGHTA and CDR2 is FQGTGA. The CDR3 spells CASSLAGVGETQYF. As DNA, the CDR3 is TGTGCCAGCAGCTTAGCGGGAGTAGGAGAGACCCAGTACTTC.

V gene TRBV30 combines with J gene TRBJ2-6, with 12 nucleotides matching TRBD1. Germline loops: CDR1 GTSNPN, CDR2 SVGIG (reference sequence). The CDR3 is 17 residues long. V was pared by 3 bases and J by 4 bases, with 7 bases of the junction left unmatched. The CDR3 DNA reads TGTGCCTGGAGGGCGGGACAGGGGGCGTCCGGGGCCAACGTCCTGACTTTC. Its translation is CAWRAGQGASGANVLTF.

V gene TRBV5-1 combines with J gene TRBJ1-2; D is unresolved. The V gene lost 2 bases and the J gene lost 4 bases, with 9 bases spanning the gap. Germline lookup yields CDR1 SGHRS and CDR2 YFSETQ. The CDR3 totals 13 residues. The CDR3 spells CASSFGIGYGYTF. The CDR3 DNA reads TGCGCCAGCAGCTTCGGGATTGGCTATGGCTACACCTTC.

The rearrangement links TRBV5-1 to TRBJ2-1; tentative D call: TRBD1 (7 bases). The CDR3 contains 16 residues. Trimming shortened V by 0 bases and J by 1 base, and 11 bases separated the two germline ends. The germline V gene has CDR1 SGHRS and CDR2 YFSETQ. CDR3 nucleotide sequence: TGCGCCAGCAGCTTGGCCGGGGGACAGTCCTACAATGAGCAGTTCTTC. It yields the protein CASSLAGGQSYNEQFF.

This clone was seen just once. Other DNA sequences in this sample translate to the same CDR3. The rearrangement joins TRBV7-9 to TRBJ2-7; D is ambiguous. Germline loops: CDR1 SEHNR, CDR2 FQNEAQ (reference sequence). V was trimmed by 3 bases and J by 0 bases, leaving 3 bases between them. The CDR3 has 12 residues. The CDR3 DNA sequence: TGTGCCAGCAGCTTCAGCTCCTACGAGCAGTACTTC. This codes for CASSFSSYEQYF.

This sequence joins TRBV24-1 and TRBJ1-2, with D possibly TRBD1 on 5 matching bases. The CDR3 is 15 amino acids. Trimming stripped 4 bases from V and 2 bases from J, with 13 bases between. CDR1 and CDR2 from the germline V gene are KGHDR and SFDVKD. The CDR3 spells CATSDGPRGNYGYTF. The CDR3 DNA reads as TGTGCCACCAGTGACGGCCCCCGGGGGAACTATGGCTACACCTTC.

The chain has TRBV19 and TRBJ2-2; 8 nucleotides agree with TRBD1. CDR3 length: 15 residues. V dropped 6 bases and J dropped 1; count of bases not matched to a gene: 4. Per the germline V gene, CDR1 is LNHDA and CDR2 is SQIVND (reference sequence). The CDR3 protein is CASRTGTGNTGELFF. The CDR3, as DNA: TGTGCCAGTAGAACCGGGACAGGGAACACCGGGGAGCTGTTTTTT.

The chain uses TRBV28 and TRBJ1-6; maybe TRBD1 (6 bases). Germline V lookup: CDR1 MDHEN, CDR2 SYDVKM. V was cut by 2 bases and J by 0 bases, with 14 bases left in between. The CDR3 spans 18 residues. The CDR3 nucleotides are TGTGCCAGCAGTTTACCCCTGGGACAAAGCTCCTATAATTCACCCCTCCACTTT. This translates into CASSLPLGQSSYNSPLHF. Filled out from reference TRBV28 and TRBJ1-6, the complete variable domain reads DVKVTQSSRYLVKRTGEKVFLECVQDMDHENMFWYRQDPGLGLRLIYFSYDVKMKEKGDIPEGYSVSREKKERFSLILESASTNQTSMYLCASSLPLGQSSYNSPLHFGNGTRLTVT.

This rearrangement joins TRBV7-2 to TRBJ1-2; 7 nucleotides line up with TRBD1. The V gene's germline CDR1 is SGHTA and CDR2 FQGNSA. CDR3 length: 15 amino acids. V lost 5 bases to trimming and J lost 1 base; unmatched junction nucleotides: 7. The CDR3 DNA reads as TGTGCCAGCAGCCGTGACAGGGCCTATAACTATGGCTACACCTTC. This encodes CASSRDRAYNYGYTF.

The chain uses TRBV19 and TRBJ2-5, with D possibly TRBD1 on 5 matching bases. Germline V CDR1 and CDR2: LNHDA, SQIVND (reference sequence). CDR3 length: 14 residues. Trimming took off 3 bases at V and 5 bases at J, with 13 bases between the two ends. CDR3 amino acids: CASSIRRATETQYF. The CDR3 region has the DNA TGTGCCAGTAGTATTCGCAGGGCGACGGAGACCCAGTACTTC.

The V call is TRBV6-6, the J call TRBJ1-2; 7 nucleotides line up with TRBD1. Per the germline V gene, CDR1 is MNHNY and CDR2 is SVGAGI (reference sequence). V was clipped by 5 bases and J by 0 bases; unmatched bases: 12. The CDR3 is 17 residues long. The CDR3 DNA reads TGTGCCAGCAGTCGATGGACACAGGGGTCTACTAACTATGGCTACACCTTC. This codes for CASSRWTQGSTNYGYTF.

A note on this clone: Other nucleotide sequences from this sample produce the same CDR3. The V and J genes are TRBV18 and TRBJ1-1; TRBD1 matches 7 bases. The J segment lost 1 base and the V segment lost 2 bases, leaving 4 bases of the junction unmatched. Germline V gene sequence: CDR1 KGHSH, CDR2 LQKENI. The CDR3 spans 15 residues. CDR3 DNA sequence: TGTGCCAGCTCACCAAGGGGACAGTGGAACACTGAAGCTTTCTTT. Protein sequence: CASSPRGQWNTEAFF.

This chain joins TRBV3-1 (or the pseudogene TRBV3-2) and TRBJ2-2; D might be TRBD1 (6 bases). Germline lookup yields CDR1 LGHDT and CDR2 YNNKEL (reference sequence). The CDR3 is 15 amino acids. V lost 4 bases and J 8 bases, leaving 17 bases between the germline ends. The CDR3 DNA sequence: TGTGCCAGCAGCCCTACACAGGGTATCCCTGGGGAGCTGTTTTTT. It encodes CASSPTQGIPGELFF.

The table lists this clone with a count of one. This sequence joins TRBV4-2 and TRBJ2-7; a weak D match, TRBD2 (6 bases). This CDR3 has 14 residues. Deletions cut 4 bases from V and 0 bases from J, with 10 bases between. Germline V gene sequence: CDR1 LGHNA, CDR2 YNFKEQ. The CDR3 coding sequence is TGTGCCAGCAGCCGGGACTGGAGCTCCTACGAGCAGTACTTC. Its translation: CASSRDWSSYEQYF.

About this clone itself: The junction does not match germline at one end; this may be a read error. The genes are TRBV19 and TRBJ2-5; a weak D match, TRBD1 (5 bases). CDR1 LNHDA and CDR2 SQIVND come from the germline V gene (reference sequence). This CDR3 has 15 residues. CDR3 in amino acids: CASSIGQTGWETQYF. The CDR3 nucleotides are TGTGCCAGTAGCATAGGACAAACTGGGTGGGAGACCCAGTACTTC.

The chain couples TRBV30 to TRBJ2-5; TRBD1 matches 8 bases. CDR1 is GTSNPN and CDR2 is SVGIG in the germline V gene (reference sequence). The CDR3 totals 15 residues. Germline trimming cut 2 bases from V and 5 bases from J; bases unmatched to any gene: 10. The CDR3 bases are TGTGCCTGGAGTACCCGGACAGGGTCAAGGGAGACCCAGTACTTC. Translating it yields CAWSTRTGSRETQYF.